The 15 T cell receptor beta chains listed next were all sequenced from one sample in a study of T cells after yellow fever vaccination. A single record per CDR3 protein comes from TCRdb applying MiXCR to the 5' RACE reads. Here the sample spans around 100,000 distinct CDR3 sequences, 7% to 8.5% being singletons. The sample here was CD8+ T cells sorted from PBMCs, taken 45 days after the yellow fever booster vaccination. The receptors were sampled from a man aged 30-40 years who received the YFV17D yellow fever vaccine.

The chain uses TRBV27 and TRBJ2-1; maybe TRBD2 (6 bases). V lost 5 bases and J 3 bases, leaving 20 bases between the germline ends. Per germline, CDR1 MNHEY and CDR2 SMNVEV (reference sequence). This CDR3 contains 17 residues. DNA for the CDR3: TGTGCCAGCAGTCCGACGACCGGGACTGCCATCTACAATGAGCAGTTCTTC. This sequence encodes CASSPTTGTAIYNEQFF.

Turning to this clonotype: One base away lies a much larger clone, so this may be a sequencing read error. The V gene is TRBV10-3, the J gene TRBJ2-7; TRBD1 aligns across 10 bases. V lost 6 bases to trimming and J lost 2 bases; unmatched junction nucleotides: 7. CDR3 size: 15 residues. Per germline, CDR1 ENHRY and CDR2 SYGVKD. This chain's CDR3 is CAISPVGQGTYEQYF. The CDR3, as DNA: TGTGCCATCAGCCCGGTGGGACAGGGGACCTACGAGCAGTACTTC.

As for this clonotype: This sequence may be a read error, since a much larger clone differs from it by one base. The CDR3 sequence: CVSSTDSSNYGYTF. The CDR3 bases are TGTGTCAGCAGCACAGACAGTTCTAACTATGGCTACACCTTC. J is TRBJ1-2 and V is TRBV7-8; D is perhaps TRBD1 (5 bases). This CDR3 region has 14 residues. Germline values: CDR1 SGHVS, CDR2 FQNEAQ.

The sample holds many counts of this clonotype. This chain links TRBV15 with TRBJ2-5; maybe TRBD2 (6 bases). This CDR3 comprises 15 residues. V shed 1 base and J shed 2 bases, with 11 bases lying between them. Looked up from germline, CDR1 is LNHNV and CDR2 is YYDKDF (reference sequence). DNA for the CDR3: TGTGCCACCAGCAGAGTTGATAGCGGACAAGAGACCCAGTACTTC. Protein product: CATSRVDSGQETQYF.

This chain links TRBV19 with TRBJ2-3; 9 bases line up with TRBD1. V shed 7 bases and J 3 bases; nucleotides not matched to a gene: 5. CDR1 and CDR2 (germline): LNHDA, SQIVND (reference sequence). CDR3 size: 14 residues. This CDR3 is CASTSGQGTDTQYF. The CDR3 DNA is TGTGCCAGTACCTCCGGACAGGGGACAGATACGCAGTATTTT. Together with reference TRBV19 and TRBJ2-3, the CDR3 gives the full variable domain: DGGITQSPKYLFRKEGQNVTLSCEQNLNHDAMYWYRQDPGQGLRLIYYSQIVNDFQKGDIAEGYSVSREKKESFPLTVTSAQKNPTAFYLCASTSGQGTDTQYFGPGTRLTVL.

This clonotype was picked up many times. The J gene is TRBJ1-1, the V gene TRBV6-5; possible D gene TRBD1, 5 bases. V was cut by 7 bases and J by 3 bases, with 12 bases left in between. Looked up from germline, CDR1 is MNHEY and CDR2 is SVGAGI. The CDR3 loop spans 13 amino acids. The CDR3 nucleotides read TGTGCCAGCAAAATGACAGAACACACTGAAGCTTTCTTT. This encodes CASKMTEHTEAFF.

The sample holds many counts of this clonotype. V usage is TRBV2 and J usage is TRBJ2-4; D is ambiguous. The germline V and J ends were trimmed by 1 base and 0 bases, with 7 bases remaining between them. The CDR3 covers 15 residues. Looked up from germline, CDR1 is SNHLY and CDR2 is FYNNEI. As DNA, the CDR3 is TGTGCCAGCAGTGAAGTAAGAGAAGCCAAAAACATTCAGTACTTC. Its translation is CASSEVREAKNIQYF.

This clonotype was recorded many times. The CDR3 spells CSAREETSLYNEQFF. The DNA for the CDR3 is TGCAGTGCTAGAGAAGAGACTAGCCTCTACAATGAGCAGTTCTTC. The chain couples TRBV20-1 to TRBJ2-1, with 7 positions matching TRBD2. Germline CDR1 DFQATT, CDR2 SNEGSKA (reference sequence). The CDR3 has 15 amino acids. V trimming: 0 bases; J trimming: 3 bases; junction bases outside the gene matches: 5.

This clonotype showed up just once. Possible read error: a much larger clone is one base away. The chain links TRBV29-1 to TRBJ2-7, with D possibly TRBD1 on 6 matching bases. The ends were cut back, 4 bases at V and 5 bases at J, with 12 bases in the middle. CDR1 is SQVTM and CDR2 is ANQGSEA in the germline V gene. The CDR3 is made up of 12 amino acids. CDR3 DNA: TGCAGCGTTGTCGATAGGGGGAACGAGCAGTACTTC. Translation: CSVVDRGNEQYF.

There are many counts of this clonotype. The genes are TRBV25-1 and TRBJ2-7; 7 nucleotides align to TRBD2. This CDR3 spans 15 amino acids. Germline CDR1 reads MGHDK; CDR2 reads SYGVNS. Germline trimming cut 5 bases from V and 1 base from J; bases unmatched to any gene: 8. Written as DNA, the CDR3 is TGTGCCAGCAGTCAAACTCTAGCGGCATCCTACGAGCAGTACTTC. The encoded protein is CASSQTLAASYEQYF.

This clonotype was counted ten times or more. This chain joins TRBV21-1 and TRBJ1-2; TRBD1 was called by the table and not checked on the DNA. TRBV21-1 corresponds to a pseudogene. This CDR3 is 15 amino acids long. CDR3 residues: CASSHIRDSRRGYTF. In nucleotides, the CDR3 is TGTGCCAGCAGCCACATCCGGGACAGTCGGCGTGGCTACACCTTC.

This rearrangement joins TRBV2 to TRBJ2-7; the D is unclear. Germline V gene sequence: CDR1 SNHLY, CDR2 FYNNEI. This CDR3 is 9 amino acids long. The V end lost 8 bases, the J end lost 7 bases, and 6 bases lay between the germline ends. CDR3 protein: CASGFEQYF. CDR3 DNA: TGTGCCAGCGGTTTTGAGCAGTACTTC.

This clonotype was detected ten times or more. The chain's CDR3 is CASSVAGGNYEQYF. The CDR3 nucleotides are TGTGCCAGCAGTGTAGCGGGAGGAAACTACGAGCAGTACTTC. This chain connects TRBV6-1 to TRBJ2-7; 10 bases line up with TRBD2. The germline gives CDR1 MNHNS, CDR2 SASEGT. V lost 4 bases to trimming and J lost 3 bases; unmatched junction nucleotides: 3. This CDR3 is built from 14 residues.

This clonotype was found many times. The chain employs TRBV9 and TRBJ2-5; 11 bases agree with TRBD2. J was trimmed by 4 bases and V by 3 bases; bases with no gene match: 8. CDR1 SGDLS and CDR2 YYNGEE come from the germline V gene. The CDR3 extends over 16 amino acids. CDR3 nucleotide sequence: TGTGCCAGCAGCGAGAGACTAGCGGGAAACGGAGAGACCCAGTACTTC. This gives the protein CASSERLAGNGETQYF.

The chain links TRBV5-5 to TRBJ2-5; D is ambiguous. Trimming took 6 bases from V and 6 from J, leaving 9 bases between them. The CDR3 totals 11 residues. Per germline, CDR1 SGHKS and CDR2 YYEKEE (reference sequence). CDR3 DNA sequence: TGTGCCAGCACCACCGGAAAGACCCAGTACTTC. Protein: CASTTGKTQYF.